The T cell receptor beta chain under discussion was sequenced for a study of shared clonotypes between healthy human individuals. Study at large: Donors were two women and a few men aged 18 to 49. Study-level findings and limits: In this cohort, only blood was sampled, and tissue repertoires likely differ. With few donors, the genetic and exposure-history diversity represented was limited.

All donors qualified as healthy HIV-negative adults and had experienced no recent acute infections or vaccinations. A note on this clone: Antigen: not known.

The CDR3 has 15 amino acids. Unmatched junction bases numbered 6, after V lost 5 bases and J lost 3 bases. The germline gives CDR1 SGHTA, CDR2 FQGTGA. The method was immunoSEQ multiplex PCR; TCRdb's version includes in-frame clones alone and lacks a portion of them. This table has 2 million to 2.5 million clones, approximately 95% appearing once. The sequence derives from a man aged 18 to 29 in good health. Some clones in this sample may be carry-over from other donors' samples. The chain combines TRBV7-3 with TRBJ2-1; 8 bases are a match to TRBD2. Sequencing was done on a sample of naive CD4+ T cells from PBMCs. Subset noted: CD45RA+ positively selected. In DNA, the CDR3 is TGTGCCAGCAGCCCTACCGGGACTAGCTACAATGAGCAGTTCTTC. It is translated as CASSPTGTSYNEQFF.